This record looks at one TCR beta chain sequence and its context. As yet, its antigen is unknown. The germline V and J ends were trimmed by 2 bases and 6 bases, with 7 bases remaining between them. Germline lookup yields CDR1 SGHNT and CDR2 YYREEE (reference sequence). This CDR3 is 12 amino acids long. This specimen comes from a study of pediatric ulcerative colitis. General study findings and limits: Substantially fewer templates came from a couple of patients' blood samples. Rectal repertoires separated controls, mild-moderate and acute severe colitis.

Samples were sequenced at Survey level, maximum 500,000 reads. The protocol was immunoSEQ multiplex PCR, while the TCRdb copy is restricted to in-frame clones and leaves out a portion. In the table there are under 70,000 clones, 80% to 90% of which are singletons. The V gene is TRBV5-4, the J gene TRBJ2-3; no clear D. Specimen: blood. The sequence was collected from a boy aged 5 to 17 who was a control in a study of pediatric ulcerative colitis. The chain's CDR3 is CASSFWADTQYF. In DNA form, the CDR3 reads TGTGCCAGCAGCTTCTGGGCGGATACGCAGTATTTT.